The 5 T cell receptor beta chains reported below all come from one sample, sequenced in a study of human T cells and chemical hapten exposure. TCRdb recomputed calls from the RACE reads with MiXCR, one row per CDR3 protein. The data show under 90,000 distinct CDR3 sequences, with around 9.6% seen just once and 3% to 4.5% held by the top ten. Stated time point: pre-sensitization, week 0. As for treatment: therapeutic diphenylcyclopropenone sensitization with weekly scalp DPC. Sequenced material: whole blood, taken in connection with sensitization to the hapten diphenylcyclopropenone (DPC). These receptors all stem from a woman aged 40 to 49 with alopecia areata. Some clones in this sample may be carry-over from other donors' samples.

This clonotype has at least ten counts. V usage is TRBV7-9 and J usage is TRBJ1-2, with 8 bases lining up with TRBD1. This CDR3 has 16 amino acids. J gave up 5 bases and V 5 bases, and 13 bases lay outside the gene matches. Germline V lookup: CDR1 SEHNR, CDR2 FQNEAQ (reference sequence). The DNA for the CDR3 is TGTGCCAGCAGCACAATTCCGGGACAGGCTTCTTATGGCTACACCTTC. Translated, it gives CASSTIPGQASYGYTF.

This clonotype has ten or more counts. The rearrangement joins TRBV20-1 to TRBJ1-1, with a tentative D call TRBD1 (5 bases). The CDR3 length is 14 residues. Trimming took 5 bases from V and 1 from J, leaving 14 bases between them. The V gene's germline CDR1 is DFQATT and CDR2 SNEGSKA (reference sequence). This CDR3 reads CSADRFGQNTEAFF. The DNA for the CDR3 is TGCAGTGCTGACCGTTTCGGACAGAACACTGAAGCTTTCTTT.

The table lists this clonotype with many counts. V is TRBV7-9 and J is TRBJ2-4; 9 bases are shared with TRBD1. The germline CDR1 and CDR2 sequences are SEHNR and FQNEAQ (reference sequence). With V trimmed by 0 bases and J by 14 bases, 14 bases remained unmatched. The CDR3 consists of 16 residues. The CDR3: CASSLASGQGSSGEYF. CDR3 nucleotide sequence: TGTGCCAGCAGCTTAGCTAGCGGACAGGGGTCCTCGGGAGAGTACTTC. Together with reference TRBV7-9 and TRBJ2-4, the CDR3 gives the full variable domain: DTGVSQNPRHKITKRGQNVTFRCDPISEHNRLYWYRQTLGQGPEFLTYFQNEAQLEKSRLLSDRFSAERPKGSFSTLEIQRTEQGDSAMYLCASSLASGQGSSGEYFGAGTRLSVL.

This clonotype has only a few counts. The chain is built from TRBV11-2 and TRBJ2-5; D is unclear. Germline CDR1 SGHAT, CDR2 FQNNGV. The ends were cut back, 5 bases at V and 6 bases at J, with 22 bases in the middle. This CDR3 region has 16 residues. CDR3 sequence (DNA): TGTGCCAGCAGCCCCACCCACGGCACCACCGTTCAGACCCAGTACTTC. Its protein product is CASSPTHGTTVQTQYF.

This chain connects TRBV9 to TRBJ1-6; 9 nucleotides line up with TRBD1. V shed 3 bases, J shed 11 bases, and the junction held 3 bases outside the gene matches. CDR1 and CDR2 from the germline V gene are SGDLS and YYNGEE. The CDR3 sequence is 13 residues long. CDR3 DNA sequence: TGTGCCAGCAGCGAGGGACAGGGTACACCCCTCCACTTT. Its protein is CASSEGQGTPLHF.